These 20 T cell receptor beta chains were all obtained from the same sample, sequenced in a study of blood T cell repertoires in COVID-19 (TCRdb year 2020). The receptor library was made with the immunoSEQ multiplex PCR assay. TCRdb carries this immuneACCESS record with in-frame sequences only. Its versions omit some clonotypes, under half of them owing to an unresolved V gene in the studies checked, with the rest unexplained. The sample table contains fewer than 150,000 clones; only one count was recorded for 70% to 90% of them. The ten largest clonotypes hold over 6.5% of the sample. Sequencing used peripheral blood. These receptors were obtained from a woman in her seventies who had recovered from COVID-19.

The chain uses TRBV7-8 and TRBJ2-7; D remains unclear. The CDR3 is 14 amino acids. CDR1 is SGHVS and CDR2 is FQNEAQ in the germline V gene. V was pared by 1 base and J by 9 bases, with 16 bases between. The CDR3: CASSLDRASLPQYF. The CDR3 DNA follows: TGTGCCAGCAGCTTAGATAGAGCCTCACTCCCGCAGTACTTC. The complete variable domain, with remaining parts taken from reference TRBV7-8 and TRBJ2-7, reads GAGVSQSPRYKVAKRGQDVALRCDPISGHVSLFWYQQALGQGPEFLTYFQNEAQLDKSGLPSDRFFAERPEGSVSTLKIQRTQQEDSAVYLCASSLDRASLPQYFGPGTRLTVT.

CDR3 nucleotides: TGTGCCAGCAGCCCGGGACTAGCCAAAGAGACCCAGTACTTC. It is translated as CASSPGLAKETQYF. The chain joins TRBV7-2 to TRBJ2-5, with 9 positions matching TRBD2. This CDR3 comprises 14 residues. Losses at the gene ends were 5 bases for V and 3 bases for J; bases not matched to a gene: 4. The germline gives CDR1 SGHTA, CDR2 FQGNSA.

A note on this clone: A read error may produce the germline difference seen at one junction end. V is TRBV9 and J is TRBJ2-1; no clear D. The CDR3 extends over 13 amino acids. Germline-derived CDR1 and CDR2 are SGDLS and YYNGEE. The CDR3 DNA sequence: TGTGCCAGCAGCGTAGCTTCCTCCAATGAGCAGTTCTTC. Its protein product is CASSVASSNEQFF.

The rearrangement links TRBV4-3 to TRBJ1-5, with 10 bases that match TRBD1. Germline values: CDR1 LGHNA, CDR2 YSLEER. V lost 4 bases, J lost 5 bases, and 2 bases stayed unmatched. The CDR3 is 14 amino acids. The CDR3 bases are TGCGCCAGCAGCCTAGGGACAGGGGATCAGCCCCAGCATTTT. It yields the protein CASSLGTGDQPQHF.

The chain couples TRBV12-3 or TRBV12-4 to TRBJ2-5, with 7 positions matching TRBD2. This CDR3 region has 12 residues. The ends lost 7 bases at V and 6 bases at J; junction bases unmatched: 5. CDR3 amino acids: CASTFGRKTQYF. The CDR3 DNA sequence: TGTGCCAGCACCTTCGGGAGGAAGACCCAGTACTTC.

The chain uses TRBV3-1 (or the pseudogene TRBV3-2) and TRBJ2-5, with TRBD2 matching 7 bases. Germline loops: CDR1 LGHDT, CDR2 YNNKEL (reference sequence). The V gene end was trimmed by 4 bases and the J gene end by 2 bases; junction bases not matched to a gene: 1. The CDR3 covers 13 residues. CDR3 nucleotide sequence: TGTGCCAGCAGCCGGACTAGTCAAGAGACCCAGTACTTC. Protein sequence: CASSRTSQETQYF.

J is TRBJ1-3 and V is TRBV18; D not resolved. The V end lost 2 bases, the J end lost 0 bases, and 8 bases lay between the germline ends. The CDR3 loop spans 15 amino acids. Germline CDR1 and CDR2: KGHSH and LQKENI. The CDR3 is CASSPKETSGNTIYF. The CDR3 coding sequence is TGTGCCAGCTCACCAAAGGAGACCTCTGGAAACACCATATATTTT.

Written as DNA, the CDR3 is TGTGCCAGCAGCATGGACAGGCGAGATTCACCCCTCCACTTT. Its translation: CASSMDRRDSPLHF. The rearrangement uses TRBV5-8 and TRBJ1-6, with 7 positions matching TRBD1. The CDR3 contains 14 residues. CDR1 and CDR2 (germline): SGHTS, YDEGEE. The V segment lost 4 bases and the J segment 8 bases; nucleotides outside the gene matches: 6.

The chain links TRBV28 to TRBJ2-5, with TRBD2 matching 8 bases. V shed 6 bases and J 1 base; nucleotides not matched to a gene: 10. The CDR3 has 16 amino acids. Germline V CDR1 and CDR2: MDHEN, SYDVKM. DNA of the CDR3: TGTGCCAGCAGCCCTGGGGGGGCGGGGGGCCAAGAGACCCAGTACTTC. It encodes CASSPGGAGGQETQYF.

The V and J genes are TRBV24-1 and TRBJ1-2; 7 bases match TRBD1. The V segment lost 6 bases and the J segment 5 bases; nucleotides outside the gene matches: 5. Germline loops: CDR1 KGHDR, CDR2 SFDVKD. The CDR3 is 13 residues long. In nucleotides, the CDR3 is TGTGCCACCAGTCCAGGGGGAAATTATGGCTACACCTTC. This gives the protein CATSPGGNYGYTF.

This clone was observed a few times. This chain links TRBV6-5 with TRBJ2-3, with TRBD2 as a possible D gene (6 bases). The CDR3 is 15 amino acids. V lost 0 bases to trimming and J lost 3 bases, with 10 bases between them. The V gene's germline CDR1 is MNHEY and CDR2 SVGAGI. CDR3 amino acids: CASSYSRGRTDTQYF. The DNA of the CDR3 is TGTGCCAGCAGTTACTCCCGGGGGAGGACAGATACGCAGTATTTT.

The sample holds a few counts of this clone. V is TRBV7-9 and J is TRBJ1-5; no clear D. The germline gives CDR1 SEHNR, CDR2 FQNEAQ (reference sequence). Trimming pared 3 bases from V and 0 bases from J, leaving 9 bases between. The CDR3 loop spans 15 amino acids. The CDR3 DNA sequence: TGTGCCAGCAGCTTCGGAGGGCATAGCAATCAGCCCCAGCATTTT. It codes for CASSFGGHSNQPQHF. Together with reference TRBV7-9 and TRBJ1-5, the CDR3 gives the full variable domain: DTGVSQNPRHKITKRGQNVTFRCDPISEHNRLYWYRQTLGQGPEFLTYFQNEAQLEKSRLLSDRFSAERPKGSFSTLEIQRTEQGDSAMYLCASSFGGHSNQPQHFGDGTRLSIL.

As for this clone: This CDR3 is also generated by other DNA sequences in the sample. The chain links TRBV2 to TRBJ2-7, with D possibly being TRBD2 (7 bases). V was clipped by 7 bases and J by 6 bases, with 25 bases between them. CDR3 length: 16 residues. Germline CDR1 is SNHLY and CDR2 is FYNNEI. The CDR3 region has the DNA TGTGCCAGCACCTTACCCGGGGGCGCGGGAGAGGGCGAGCAGTACTTC. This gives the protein CASTLPGGAGEGEQYF.

The chain's CDR3 is CASTKISGGSEQFF. Here the CDR3 DNA reads TGTGCCAGCACCAAAATCTCGGGTGGTAGCGAGCAGTTCTTC. This chain links TRBV9 with TRBJ2-1, with no clear D. V lost 6 bases, J lost 10 bases, and 20 bases lay in between. This CDR3 has 14 amino acids. From germline, CDR1 is SGDLS and CDR2 YYNGEE.

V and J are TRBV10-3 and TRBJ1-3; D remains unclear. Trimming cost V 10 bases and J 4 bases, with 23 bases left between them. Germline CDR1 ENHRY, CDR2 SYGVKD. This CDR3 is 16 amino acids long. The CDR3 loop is CATQLPGSTEGNTIYF. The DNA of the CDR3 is TGTGCCACCCAGTTGCCGGGTTCAACGGAGGGAAACACCATATATTTT.

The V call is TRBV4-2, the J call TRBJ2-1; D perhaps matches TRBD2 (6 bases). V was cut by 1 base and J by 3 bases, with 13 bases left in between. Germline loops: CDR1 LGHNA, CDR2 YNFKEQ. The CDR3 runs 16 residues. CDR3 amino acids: CASSQGIAEDYNEQFF. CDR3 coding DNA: TGTGCCAGCAGCCAAGGGATAGCGGAAGACTACAATGAGCAGTTCTTC.

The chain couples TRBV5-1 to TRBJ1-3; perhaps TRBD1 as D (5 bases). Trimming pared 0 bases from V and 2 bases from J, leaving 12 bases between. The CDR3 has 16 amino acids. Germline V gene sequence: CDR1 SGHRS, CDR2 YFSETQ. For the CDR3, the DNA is TGCGCCAGCAGCTTGGGAAGGGGAGGCACTGGAAACACCATATATTTT. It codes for CASSLGRGGTGNTIYF. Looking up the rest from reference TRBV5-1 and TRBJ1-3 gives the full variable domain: KAGVTQTPRYLIKTRGQQVTLSCSPISGHRSVSWYQQTPGQGLQFLFEYFSETQRNKGNFPGRFSGRQFSNSRSEMNVSTLELGDSALYLCASSLGRGGTGNTIYFGEGSWLTVV.

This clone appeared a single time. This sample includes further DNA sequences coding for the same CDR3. CDR3 DNA sequence: TGTGCCAGCAGCCCAAGTAGCGCCTACGAGCAGTACTTC. It specifies CASSPSSAYEQYF. V usage is TRBV7-9 and J usage is TRBJ2-7, with D perhaps TRBD2 (5 bases). The CDR3 is made up of 13 amino acids. With 5 bases removed from V and 2 bases from J, the gap between germline ends came to 10 bases. Germline V gene lookup returns CDR1 SEHNR and CDR2 FQNEAQ (reference sequence).

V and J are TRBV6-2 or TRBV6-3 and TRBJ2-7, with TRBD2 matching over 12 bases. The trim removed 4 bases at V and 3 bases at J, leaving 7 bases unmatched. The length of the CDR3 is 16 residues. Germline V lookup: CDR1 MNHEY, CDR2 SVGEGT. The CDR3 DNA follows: TGTGCCAGCAGTTGGCCCCCACTAGCGGGAGGCTACGAGCAGTACTTC. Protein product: CASSWPPLAGGYEQYF.

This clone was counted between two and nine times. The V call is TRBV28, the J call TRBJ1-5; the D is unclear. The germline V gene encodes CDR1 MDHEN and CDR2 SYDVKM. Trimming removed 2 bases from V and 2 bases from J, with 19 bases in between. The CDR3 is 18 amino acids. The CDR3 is CASSLIYSPSAGNQPQHF. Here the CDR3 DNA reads TGTGCCAGCAGTTTAATCTACTCGCCCTCGGCGGGCAATCAGCCCCAGCATTTT.